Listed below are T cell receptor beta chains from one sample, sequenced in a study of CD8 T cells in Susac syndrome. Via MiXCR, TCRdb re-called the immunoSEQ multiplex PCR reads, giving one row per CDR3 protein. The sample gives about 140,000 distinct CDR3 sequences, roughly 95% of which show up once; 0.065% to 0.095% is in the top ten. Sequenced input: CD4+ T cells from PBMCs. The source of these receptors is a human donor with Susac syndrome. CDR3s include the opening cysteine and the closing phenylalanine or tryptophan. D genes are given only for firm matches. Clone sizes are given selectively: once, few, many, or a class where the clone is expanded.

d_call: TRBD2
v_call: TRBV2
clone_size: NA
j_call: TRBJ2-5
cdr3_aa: CASMATSGGETQYF
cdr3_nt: TGTGCCAGCATGGCGACTAGCGGAGGCGAGACCCAGTACTTC

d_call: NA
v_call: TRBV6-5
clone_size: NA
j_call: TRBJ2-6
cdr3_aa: CASSSEGTGANVLTF
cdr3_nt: TGTGCCAGCAGTTCCGAGGGGACTGGGGCCAACGTCCTGACTTTC

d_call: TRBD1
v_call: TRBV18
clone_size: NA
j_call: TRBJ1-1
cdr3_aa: CANSPAGGTEAFF
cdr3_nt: TGTGCCAACTCACCCGCAGGGGGCACTGAAGCTTTCTTT

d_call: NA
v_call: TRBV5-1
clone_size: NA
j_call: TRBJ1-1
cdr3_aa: CASSSEAGRNTEAFF
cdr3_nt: TGCGCCAGCAGCTCCGAAGCAGGGCGGAACACTGAAGCTTTCTTT

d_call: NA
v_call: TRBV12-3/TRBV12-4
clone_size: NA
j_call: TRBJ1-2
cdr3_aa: CASSLVGTDNYGYTF
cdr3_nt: TGTGCCAGCAGTTTAGTGGGGACGGATAACTATGGCTACACCTTC

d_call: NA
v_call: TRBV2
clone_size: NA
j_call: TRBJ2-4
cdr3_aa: CASRLGAQADIQYF
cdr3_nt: TGTGCCAGTAGACTGGGGGCCCAAGCGGACATTCAGTACTTC

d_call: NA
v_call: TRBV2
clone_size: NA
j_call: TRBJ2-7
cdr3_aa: CASWAPSYEQYF
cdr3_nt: TGTGCCAGCTGGGCCCCCTCCTACGAGCAGTACTTC

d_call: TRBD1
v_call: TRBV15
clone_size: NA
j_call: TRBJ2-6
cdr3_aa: CATSRRYSGGTSGANVLTF
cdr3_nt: TGTGCCACCAGCAGGAGGTATTCAGGGGGCACCTCTGGGGCCAACGTCCTGACTTTC

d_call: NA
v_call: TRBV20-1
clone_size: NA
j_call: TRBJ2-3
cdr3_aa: CSAAQFGSGTDTQYF
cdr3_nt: TGCAGTGCCGCGCAGTTCGGATCTGGCACAGATACGCAGTATTTT

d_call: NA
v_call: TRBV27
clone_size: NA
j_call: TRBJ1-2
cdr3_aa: CASSLGLGNGYTF
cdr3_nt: TGTGCCAGCAGTTTAGGGCTGGGGAATGGCTACACCTTC

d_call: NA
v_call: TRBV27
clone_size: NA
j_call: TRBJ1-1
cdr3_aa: CASSYGQNEEAFF
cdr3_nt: TGTGCCAGCAGCTATGGACAGAACGAGGAAGCTTTCTTT

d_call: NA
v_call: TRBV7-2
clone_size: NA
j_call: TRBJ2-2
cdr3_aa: CASSLRAGTSNTGELFF
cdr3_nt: TGTGCCAGCAGCCTGAGGGCCGGGACATCGAACACCGGGGAGCTGTTTTTT

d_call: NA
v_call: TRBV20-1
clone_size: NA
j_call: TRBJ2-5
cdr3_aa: CSASLTQETQYF
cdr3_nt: TGCAGTGCTAGTTTAACCCAAGAGACCCAGTACTTC

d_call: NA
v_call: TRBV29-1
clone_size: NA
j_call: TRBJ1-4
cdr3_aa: CSARDTNTLEKLFF
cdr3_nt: TGCAGCGCCCGGGACACGAACACGCTTGAAAAACTGTTTTTT

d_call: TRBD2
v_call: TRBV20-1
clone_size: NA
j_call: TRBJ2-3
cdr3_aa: CSALLAGGITDTQYF
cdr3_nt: TGCAGTGCTCTCCTAGCGGGGGGGATCACAGATACGCAGTATTTT

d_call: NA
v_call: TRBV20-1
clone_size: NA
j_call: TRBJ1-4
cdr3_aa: CSAGLSGLSEKLFF
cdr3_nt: TGCAGTGCTGGATTGTCAGGGCTGAGTGAAAAACTGTTTTTT

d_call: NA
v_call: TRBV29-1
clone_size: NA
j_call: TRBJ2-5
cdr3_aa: CSVESGAWLETQYF
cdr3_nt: TGCAGCGTTGAATCGGGGGCTTGGTTGGAGACCCAGTACTTC

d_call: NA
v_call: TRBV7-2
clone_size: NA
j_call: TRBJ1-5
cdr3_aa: CASSLANSFNQPQHF
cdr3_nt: TGTGCCAGCAGCTTAGCCAACAGTTTCAATCAGCCCCAGCATTTT

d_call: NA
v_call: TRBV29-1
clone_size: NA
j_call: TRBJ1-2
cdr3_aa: CSVRPISYGYTF
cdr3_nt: TGCAGCGTTAGACCCATCAGTTATGGCTACACCTTC

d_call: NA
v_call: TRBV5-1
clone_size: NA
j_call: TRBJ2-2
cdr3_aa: CASTTPEDSYTGELFF
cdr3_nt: TGCGCCAGCACCACCCCCGAGGACAGCTACACCGGGGAGCTGTTTTTT

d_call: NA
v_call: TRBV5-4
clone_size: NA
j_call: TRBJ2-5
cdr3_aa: CASSLQVSQETQYF
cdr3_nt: TGTGCCAGCAGCTTGCAAGTATCCCAAGAGACCCAGTACTTC

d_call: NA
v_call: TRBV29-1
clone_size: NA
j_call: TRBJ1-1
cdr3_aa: CSVVRAGQNTEAFF
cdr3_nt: TGCAGCGTTGTTCGAGCGGGACAGAACACTGAAGCTTTCTTT

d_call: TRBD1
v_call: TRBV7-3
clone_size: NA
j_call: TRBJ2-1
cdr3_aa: CASSHPTGFDEQFF
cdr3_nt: TGTGCCAGCAGCCACCCGACAGGGTTCGATGAGCAGTTCTTC

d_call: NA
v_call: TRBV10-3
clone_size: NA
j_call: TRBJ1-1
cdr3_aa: CAIAGGNTEAFF
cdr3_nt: TGTGCCATCGCGGGAGGGAACACTGAAGCTTTCTTT

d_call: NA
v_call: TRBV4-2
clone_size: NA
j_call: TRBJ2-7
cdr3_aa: CASSQQTQGSYEQYF
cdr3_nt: TGTGCCAGCAGCCAACAGACCCAGGGGTCCTACGAGCAGTACTTC

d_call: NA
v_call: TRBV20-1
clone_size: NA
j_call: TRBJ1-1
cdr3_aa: CSAKDSSGFF
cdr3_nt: TGCAGTGCTAAGGACAGCTCCGGCTTCTTT

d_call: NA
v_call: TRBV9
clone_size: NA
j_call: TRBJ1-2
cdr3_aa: CASSEGLGSQYGYTF
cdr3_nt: TGTGCCAGCAGCGAGGGGCTCGGGAGCCAATATGGCTACACCTTC

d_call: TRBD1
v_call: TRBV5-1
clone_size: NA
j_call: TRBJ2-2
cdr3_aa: CASSLGTGRTGELFF
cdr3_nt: TGCGCCAGCAGCCTCGGGACAGGGCGAACCGGGGAGCTGTTTTTT

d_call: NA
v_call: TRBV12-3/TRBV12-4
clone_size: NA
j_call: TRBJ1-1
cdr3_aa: CASTLVGTEAFF
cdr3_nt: TGTGCCAGCACCTTGGTGGGGACTGAAGCTTTCTTT

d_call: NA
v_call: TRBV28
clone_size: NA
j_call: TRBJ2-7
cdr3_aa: CASSLSTDYEQYF
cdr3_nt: TGTGCCAGCAGTTTGTCGACAGATTACGAGCAGTACTTC

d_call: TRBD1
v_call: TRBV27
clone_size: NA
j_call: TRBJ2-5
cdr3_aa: CASSPRTGGVETQYF
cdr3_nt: TGTGCCAGCAGCCCCCGGACAGGGGGCGTGGAGACCCAGTACTTC

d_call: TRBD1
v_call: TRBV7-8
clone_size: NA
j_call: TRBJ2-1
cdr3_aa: CASSTGTGGSYNEQFF
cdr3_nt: TGTGCCAGCAGCACCGGGACAGGGGGCTCCTACAATGAGCAGTTCTTC

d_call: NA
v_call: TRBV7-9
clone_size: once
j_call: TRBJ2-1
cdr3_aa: CASSLTRTEQFF
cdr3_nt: TGTGCCAGCAGCCTGACGAGGACGGAGCAGTTCTTC

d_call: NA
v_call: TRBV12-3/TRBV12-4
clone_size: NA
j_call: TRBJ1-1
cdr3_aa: CASRSSRVNTEAFF
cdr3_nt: TGTGCCAGCAGGTCCAGTAGGGTGAACACTGAAGCTTTCTTT

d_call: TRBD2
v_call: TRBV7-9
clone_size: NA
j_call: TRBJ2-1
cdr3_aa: CASSLAASGGAVYNEQFF
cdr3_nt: TGTGCCAGCAGCTTAGCGGCTAGCGGGGGGGCCGTCTACAATGAGCAGTTCTTC

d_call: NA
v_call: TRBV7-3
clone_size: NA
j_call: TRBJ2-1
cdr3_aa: CASSLGHPGDEQFF
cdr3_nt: TGTGCCAGCAGCTTAGGTCATCCTGGCGATGAGCAGTTCTTC

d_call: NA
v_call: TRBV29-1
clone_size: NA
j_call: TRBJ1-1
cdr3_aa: CSVVGYPNTEAFF
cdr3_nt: TGCAGCGTTGTTGGGTACCCAAACACTGAAGCTTTCTTT

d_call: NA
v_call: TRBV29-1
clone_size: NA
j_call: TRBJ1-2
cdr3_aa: CSVEDPLGRGAGGYTF
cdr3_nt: TGCAGCGTTGAAGATCCCCTTGGCAGGGGCGCGGGGGGCTACACCTTC

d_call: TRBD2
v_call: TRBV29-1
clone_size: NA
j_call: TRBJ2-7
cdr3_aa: CSAYGTSGRAGEQYF
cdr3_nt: TGCAGCGCGTACGGGACTAGCGGGAGGGCGGGCGAGCAGTACTTC

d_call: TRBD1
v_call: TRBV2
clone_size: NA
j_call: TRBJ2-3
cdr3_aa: CASSEGQLTDTQYF
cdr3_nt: TGTGCCAGCAGTGAGGGACAGCTCACAGATACGCAGTATTTT